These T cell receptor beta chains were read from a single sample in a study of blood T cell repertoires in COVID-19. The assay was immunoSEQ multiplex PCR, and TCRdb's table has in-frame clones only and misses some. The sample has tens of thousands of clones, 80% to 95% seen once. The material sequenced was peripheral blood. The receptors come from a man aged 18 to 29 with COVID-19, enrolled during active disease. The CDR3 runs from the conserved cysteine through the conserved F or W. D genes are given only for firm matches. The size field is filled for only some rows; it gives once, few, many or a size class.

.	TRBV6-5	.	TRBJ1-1	TGTGCCAGCAGCCGCGGTGGAGACACTGAAGCTTTCTTT	CASSRGGDTEAFF
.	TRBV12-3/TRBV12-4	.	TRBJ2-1	TGTGCCAGCAGTTTTTCTAGAGGTGAGCAGTTCTTC	CASSFSRGEQFF
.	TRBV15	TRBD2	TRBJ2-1	TGTGCCACCAGCGCGGGACTAGCGGGAGTCAATGAGCAGTTCTTC	CATSAGLAGVNEQFF
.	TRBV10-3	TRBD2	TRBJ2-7	TGTGCCATCAGTGAGTCGGGAGGGGTCGAGCAGTACTTC	CAISESGGVEQYF
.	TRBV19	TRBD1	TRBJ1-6	TGTGCCAGTAGGACAGGGGTAATAGCACCCCTCCACTTT	CASRTGVIAPLHF
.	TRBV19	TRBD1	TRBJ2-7	TGTGCCAGTACCCCGGACAGGAACCCCTCCTACGAGCAGTACTTC	CASTPDRNPSYEQYF
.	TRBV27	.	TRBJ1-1	TGTGCCAGCAGGCTATCCGGGATCTTAAACACTGAAGCTTTCTTT	CASRLSGILNTEAFF
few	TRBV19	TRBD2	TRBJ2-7	TGTGCCAGTAGTATAGAAGCGGGAGGGCCGAGGGAGCAGTACTTC	CASSIEAGGPREQYF
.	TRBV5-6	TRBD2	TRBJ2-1	TGTGCCAGCAGCTTAACTAGCGGGGCGTACAATGAGCAGTTCTTC	CASSLTSGAYNEQFF
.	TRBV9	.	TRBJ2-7	TGTGCCAGCAGCGTAAGTGGGGCAGGGGCCTACGAGCAGTACTTC	CASSVSGAGAYEQYF
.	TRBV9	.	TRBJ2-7	TGTGCCAGCAGCGACTCGACCACAGGGAAAGTTTACGAGCAGTACTTC	CASSDSTTGKVYEQYF
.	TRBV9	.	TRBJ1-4	TGTGCCAGCAGCGTAGCAGGAGGATTCGGTGAAAAACTGTTTTTT	CASSVAGGFGEKLFF
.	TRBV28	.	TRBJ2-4	TGTGCCAGCAGTTTAGTCGGGAACATTCAGTACTTC	CASSLVGNIQYF
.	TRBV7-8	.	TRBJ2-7	TGTGCCAGCAAGCAGGGCCCCTCCTACGAGCAGTACTTC	CASKQGPSYEQYF
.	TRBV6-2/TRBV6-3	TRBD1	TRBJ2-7	TGTGCCAGCAGTAGGACAGGGTCTTCCTACGAGCAGTACTTC	CASSRTGSSYEQYF
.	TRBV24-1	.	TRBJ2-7	TGTGCCACCTCCGGGCGGGACGTCCCCTACGAGCAGTACTTC	CATSGRDVPYEQYF
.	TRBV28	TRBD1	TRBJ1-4	TGTGCCAGCAGTTTTGGACAGGGAACTAATGAAAAACTGTTTTTT	CASSFGQGTNEKLFF
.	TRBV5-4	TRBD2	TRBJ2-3	TGTGCCAGCAGCACCTATAGCGGGAGTGCCACAGATACGCAGTATTTT	CASSTYSGSATDTQYF
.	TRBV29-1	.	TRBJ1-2	TGCAGCGTTACACTAGACGGGCCCCAAAGTGACTATGGCTACACCTTC	CSVTLDGPQSDYGYTF
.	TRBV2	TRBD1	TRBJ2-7	TGTGCCAGCAGCCAGGACAGGGGGCCTGGGGAGCAGTACTTC	CASSQDRGPGEQYF
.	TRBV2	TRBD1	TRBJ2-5	TGTGCCAGCGAAGGGACAGGCAGGGAGACCCAGTACTTC	CASEGTGRETQYF
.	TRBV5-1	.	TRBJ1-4	TGCGCCAGCAGCCCACAGGGTTTGGGCGAAAAACTGCTTTTT	CASSPQGLGEKLLF
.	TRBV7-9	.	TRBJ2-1	TGTGCCAGCAGCTTACCGAGGTACAATTTTGACAATGAGCAGTTCTTC	CASSLPRYNFDNEQFF
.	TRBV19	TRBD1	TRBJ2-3	TGTGCCAGTACCAAGGGACAGGGGTTTTCAGATACGCAGTATTTT	CASTKGQGFSDTQYF
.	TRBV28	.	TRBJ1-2	TGTGCCAGCAGTACCCCGGGGGTGGCCCCTCTGTATGGCTACACCTTC	CASSTPGVAPLYGYTF
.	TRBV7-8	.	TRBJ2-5	TGTGCCAGCAGCTTTCGTATCCCGGACAACGGAGAGACCCAGTACTTC	CASSFRIPDNGETQYF
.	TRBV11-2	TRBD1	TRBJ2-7	TGTGCCAGCAGCTTACGAACAGGGGGCCTAACCTACGAGCAGTACTTC	CASSLRTGGLTYEQYF
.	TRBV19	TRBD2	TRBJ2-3	TGTGCCAGTAGACCCGGACTAGCGGGCCGCACAGATACGCAGTATTTT	CASRPGLAGRTDTQYF
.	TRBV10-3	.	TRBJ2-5	TGTGCCATCAGTCTCGGAGACTCGATGGGGACCCAGTACTTC	CAISLGDSMGTQYF
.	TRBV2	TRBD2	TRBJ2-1	TGTGCCAGCAGTGGGCTAGCGGGGTACAATGAGCAGTTCTTC	CASSGLAGYNEQFF
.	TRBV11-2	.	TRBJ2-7	TGTGCCAGCAGCTTAGTACTAGCTAGACTCTACGAGCAGTACTTC	CASSLVLARLYEQYF
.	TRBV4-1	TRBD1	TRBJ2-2	TGCGCCAGCAGCTCCGGGACAGGGGGCACCGGGGAGCTGTTTTTT	CASSSGTGGTGELFF
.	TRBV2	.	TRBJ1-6	TGTGCCAGCAGTGTAACGAGACAGGTCTTTGCTTCACCCCTCCACTTT	CASSVTRQVFASPLHF
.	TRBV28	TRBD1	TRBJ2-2	TGTGCCAGCATACCGGGACAGCACACCGGGGAGCTGTTTTTT	CASIPGQHTGELFF
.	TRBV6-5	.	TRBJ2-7	TGTGCCAGCAGTTACGGGCAGACCAACTACGAGCAGTACTTC	CASSYGQTNYEQYF
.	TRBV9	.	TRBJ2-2	TGTGCCAGCAGCGAATCCGGGACATTGAACACCGGGGAGCTGTTTTTT	CASSESGTLNTGELFF
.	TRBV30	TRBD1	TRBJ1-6	TGTGCCTGGAGTACAGGGGCGGCGTCACCCCTCCACTTT	CAWSTGAASPLHF
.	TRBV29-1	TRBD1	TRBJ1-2	TGCAGCGCTTGGACAGGGGCCCTCTACACCTTC	CSAWTGALYTF
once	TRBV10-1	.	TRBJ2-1	TGCGCCAGCAGTCCCCCGGGGAGAAGCTCCTACAATGAGCAGTTCTTC	CASSPPGRSSYNEQFF
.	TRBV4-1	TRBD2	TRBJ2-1	TGCGCCAGCAGCCAACAAAGCGGGAGACACCCCCCGGATGAGCAGTTCTTC	CASSQQSGRHPPDEQFF
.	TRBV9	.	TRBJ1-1	TGTGCCAGCAGCGTCCGTGTAAACACTGAAGCTTTCTTT	CASSVRVNTEAFF
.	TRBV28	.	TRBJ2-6	TGTGCCAGCAGTCCATCTGGGGCCAACGTCCTGACTTTC	CASSPSGANVLTF
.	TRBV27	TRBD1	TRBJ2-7	TGTGCCAGCAGTTCCCGGACAGGCTCCTACGAGCAGTACTTC	CASSSRTGSYEQYF
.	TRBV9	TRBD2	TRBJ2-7	TGTGCCAGCAGCGCCTCGAGGGCGGGAGGGGACTACTACGAGCAGTACTTC	CASSASRAGGDYYEQYF
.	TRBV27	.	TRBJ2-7	TGTGCCAGCAGTTTGTACAGGAGTACGAAGCAGTACTTC	CASSLYRSTKQYF
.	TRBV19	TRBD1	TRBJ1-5	TGTGCCAGTAGTAAGGACAGGGGGCTGGGTCAGCCCCAGCATTTT	CASSKDRGLGQPQHF
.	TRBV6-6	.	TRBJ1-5	TGTGCCAGCAGTTCCCAGGGGTCTCCGGGCAATCAGCCCCAGCATTTT	CASSSQGSPGNQPQHF
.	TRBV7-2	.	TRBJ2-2	TGTGCCAGCAGCTTAGATTTCAGGCTAGCGTACACCGGGGAGCTGTTTTTT	CASSLDFRLAYTGELFF
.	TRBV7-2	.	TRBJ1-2	TGTGCCAGCAGCTTAGCGCACAGGCTAGTCTATGGCTACACCTTC	CASSLAHRLVYGYTF
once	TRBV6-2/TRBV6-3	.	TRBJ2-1	TGTGCCAGCAGTTACGTCGTCTCCGGGAGTGTTGCCAATGAGCAGTTCTTC	CASSYVVSGSVANEQFF
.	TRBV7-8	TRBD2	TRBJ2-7	TGTGCCAGCAGCGCGAGCGGGAGGCTAATCTACGAGCAGTACTTC	CASSASGRLIYEQYF
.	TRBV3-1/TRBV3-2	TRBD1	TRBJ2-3	TGTGCCAGCAGCCAATGGACAGGGCCTACTGGCACAGATACGCAGTATTTT	CASSQWTGPTGTDTQYF
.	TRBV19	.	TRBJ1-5	TGTGCCAGTAGTACCGGGGGTTATAGCAATCAGCCCCAGCATTTT	CASSTGGYSNQPQHF
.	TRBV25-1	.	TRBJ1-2	TGTGCCAGCAGTGCGAGAGGAAAGAACTTC	CASSARGKNF
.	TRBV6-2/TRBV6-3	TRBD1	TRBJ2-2	TGTGCCAGCAGTACGACAGGGCTTCCGAACACCGGGGAGCTGTTTTTT	CASSTTGLPNTGELFF
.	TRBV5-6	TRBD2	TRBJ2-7	TGTGCCAGCATCAAGAGGGCTAGCGGATCCTACGAGCAGTACTTC	CASIKRASGSYEQYF
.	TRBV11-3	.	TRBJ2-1	TGTGCCAGCAGCTATGACAGGTTCAATGAGCAGTTCTTC	CASSYDRFNEQFF
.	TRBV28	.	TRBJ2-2	TGTGCCAGCAGTTTCTCCGGGGAGCTGTTTTTT	CASSFSGELFF